Shown below are 32 T cell receptor beta chains from a single sample sequenced in a study of PD-1 blockade in classical Hodgkin lymphoma. Sequencing was performed with immunoSEQ multiplex PCR; in TCRdb, only in-frame clones are kept and a portion is missing. The table lists 40,000 or so clones, about 87% of them singletons. All patients experienced relapse after autologous stem cell transplantation, and brentuximab vedotin exposure was variable. Sequencing was performed on peripheral blood mononuclear cells (PBMCs), taken at baseline. The source is a human donor with classical Hodgkin lymphoma.

This chain links TRBV18 with TRBJ2-7, with D possibly matching TRBD1 (5 bases). Per germline, CDR1 KGHSH and CDR2 LQKENI. Trimming removed 3 bases from V and 3 bases from J, with 9 bases in between. CDR3 length equals 13 residues. CDR3 residues: CASSPQGVYEQYF. The CDR3 nucleotides are TGTGCCAGCTCACCGCAAGGGGTCTACGAGCAGTACTTC.

The chain is built from TRBV18 and TRBJ1-5; possible D gene TRBD1, 5 bases. V dropped 6 bases and J dropped 2 bases, with 14 bases sitting between them. Germline V gives CDR1 KGHSH, CDR2 LQKENI. This CDR3 has 15 residues. CDR3 loop: CASSQPGVGNQPQHF. The CDR3 bases are TGTGCCAGCTCCCAACCGGGGGTTGGCAATCAGCCCCAGCATTTT.

The genes are TRBV9 and TRBJ2-1; TRBD2 agrees at 9 bases. J lost 8 bases, V lost 4 bases, and 13 bases had no gene match. Looked up from germline, CDR1 is SGDLS and CDR2 is YYNGEE. The CDR3 spans 16 residues. The CDR3: CASSPGGSGRWDEQFF. CDR3 in DNA: TGTGCCAGCAGCCCGGGGGGTAGCGGGAGATGGGATGAGCAGTTCTTC.

The V and J genes are TRBV27 and TRBJ1-2; D is unresolved. The CDR3 consists of 13 residues. From germline, CDR1 is MNHEY and CDR2 SMNVEV (reference sequence). Trimming stripped 3 bases from V and 7 bases from J, with 12 bases between. The CDR3 sequence: CASSFRNLRGYTF. The CDR3 nucleotides read TGTGCCAGCAGTTTTAGAAATTTGCGTGGCTACACCTTC.

This clone is a singleton in its sample. The chain links TRBV10-3 to TRBJ1-4; 8 nucleotides align to TRBD1. Trimming at V came to 3 bases and at J to 7 bases, leaving 7 bases not matched to a gene. This CDR3 region has 15 residues. Germline lookup yields CDR1 ENHRY and CDR2 SYGVKD. The CDR3: CAISDPRGLGEKLFF. The CDR3 bases are TGTGCCATCAGTGACCCCAGGGGGCTAGGTGAAAAACTGTTTTTT.

The rearrangement joins TRBV7-2 to TRBJ1-5, with 7 bases aligning to TRBD1. V trimming: 5 bases; J trimming: 4 bases; junction bases outside the gene matches: 8. The CDR3 length is 15 residues. Germline V lookup: CDR1 SGHTA, CDR2 FQGNSA. The CDR3 nucleotides read TGTGCCAGCAGCAATGGACAGGTTGAGAATCAGCCCCAGCATTTT. Translation: CASSNGQVENQPQHF.

A few counts support this clone. Other DNA sequences within the sample encode an identical CDR3. The chain carries TRBV28 and TRBJ1-2; D perhaps matches TRBD1 (5 bases). This CDR3 is 12 amino acids long. CDR1 is MDHEN, CDR2 SYDVKM, per germline. The V and J ends lost 8 bases and 4 bases respectively, with 11 bases between them. CDR3 residues: CASSPRGYGYTF. The CDR3 DNA reads TGTGCCAGCTCTCCAAGGGGCTATGGCTACACCTTC.

The chain couples TRBV11-2 to TRBJ2-5; 7 bases fit TRBD1. CDR1 and CDR2 from the germline V gene are SGHAT and FQNNGV. CDR3 length: 14 amino acids. J gave up 4 bases and V 8 bases, and 10 bases lay outside the gene matches. CDR3: CASGDRANGETQYF. As DNA, the CDR3 is TGTGCCAGCGGCGACAGGGCCAACGGAGAGACCCAGTACTTC.

The chain carries TRBV9 and TRBJ1-2, with a tentative D call TRBD1 (5 bases). Deletions cut 0 bases from V and 1 base from J, with 16 bases between. Germline V gives CDR1 SGDLS, CDR2 YYNGEE. The CDR3 contains 17 residues. CDR3 in DNA: TGTGCCAGCAGCGTAGTGGAGGGGTCGGTGTTTAACTATGGCTACACCTTC. Translation: CASSVVEGSVFNYGYTF.

This clone was seen only once. The chain recombines TRBV6-5 with TRBJ2-5, with 7 nucleotides matching TRBD2. Germline assignment: CDR1 MNHEY and CDR2 SVGAGI. J was trimmed by 5 bases and V by 5 bases; bases with no gene match: 8. The CDR3 contains 14 residues. CDR3 nucleotide sequence: TGTGCCAGCAGTCCCCCGGGGGGAATGGAGACCCAGTACTTC. This codes for CASSPPGGMETQYF.

The rearrangement uses TRBV9 and TRBJ2-1, with D possibly TRBD2 on 6 matching bases. V shed 0 bases and J shed 8 bases, with 9 bases lying between them. The V gene's germline CDR1 is SGDLS and CDR2 YYNGEE. This CDR3 is 13 amino acids long. CDR3 coding DNA: TGTGCCAGCAGCGTAGGCGGACTACATGAGCAGTTCTTC. Translating gives CASSVGGLHEQFF.

The chain recombines TRBV28 with TRBJ2-2, with 7 bases fitting TRBD2. This CDR3 contains 15 residues. CDR1 MDHEN and CDR2 SYDVKM come from the germline V gene. V lost 3 bases to trimming and J lost 0 bases; unmatched junction nucleotides: 1. DNA of the CDR3: TGTGCCAGCAGTTTTGCGGGAGCGAACACCGGGGAGCTGTTTTTT. It codes for CASSFAGANTGELFF.

The rearrangement uses TRBV2 and TRBJ1-5; the D gene is possibly TRBD1 (6 bases). This CDR3 contains 15 residues. Per germline, CDR1 SNHLY and CDR2 FYNNEI. V was clipped by 3 bases and J by 1 base, with 10 bases between them. The CDR3 DNA reads as TGTGCCAGCAGTGAGGGGGGGGCGAGCAATCAGCCCCAGCATTTT. Amino acid sequence: CASSEGGASNQPQHF. Looking up the rest from reference TRBV2 and TRBJ1-5 gives the full variable domain: EPEVTQTPSHQVTQMGQEVILRCVPISNHLYFYWYRQILGQKVEFLVSFYNNEISEKSEIFDDQFSVERPDGSNFTLKIRSTKLEDSAMYFCASSEGGASNQPQHFGDGTRLSIL.

This chain links TRBV15 with TRBJ1-5; D unclear. This CDR3 is 15 amino acids long. The germline gives CDR1 LNHNV, CDR2 YYDKDF (reference sequence). V lost 0 bases, J lost 0 bases, and 6 bases lay in between. CDR3 in amino acids: CATSRDPYSNQPQHF. The CDR3 DNA follows: TGTGCCACCAGCAGAGATCCGTATAGCAATCAGCCCCAGCATTTT.

The chain couples TRBV7-3 to TRBJ2-3, with D possibly matching TRBD2 (5 bases). Germline lookup yields CDR1 SGHTA and CDR2 FQGTGA. The V gene lost 5 bases and the J gene lost 3 bases, with 9 bases spanning the gap. CDR3 length: 13 amino acids. The CDR3 nucleotides are TGTGCCAGCAGCGTAATAGCGACAGATACGCAGTATTTT. This gives the protein CASSVIATDTQYF.

The V call is TRBV7-9, the J call TRBJ1-6; no firm D call. The CDR3 runs 14 residues. Trimming took 7 bases from V and 6 from J, leaving 13 bases between them. Per the germline V gene, CDR1 is SEHNR and CDR2 is FQNEAQ (reference sequence). The CDR3 sequence: CASTFVAVNSPLHF. The CDR3 nucleotides read TGTGCCAGCACCTTCGTGGCAGTTAATTCACCCCTCCACTTT.

The chain carries TRBV11-1 and TRBJ2-7, with 12 nucleotides matching TRBD2. CDR3 length equals 17 residues. Germline CDR1 and CDR2: SGHAT and FQDESV (reference sequence). V was clipped by 5 bases and J by 2 bases; unmatched bases: 10. CDR3 coding DNA: TGTGCCAGCAGCCTCCTCGGACTAGCGGGGCCACCCTACGAGCAGTACTTC. As protein: CASSLLGLAGPPYEQYF. Full variable domain (missing parts from reference TRBV11-1 and TRBJ2-7): EAEVAQSPRYKITEKSQAVAFWCDPISGHATLYWYRQILGQGPELLVQFQDESVVDDSQLPKDRFSAERLKGVDSTLKIQPAELGDSAMYLCASSLLGLAGPPYEQYFGPGTRLTVT.

V is TRBV6-5 and J is TRBJ1-4; D is uncertain. The CDR3 has 14 residues. The germline V gene encodes CDR1 MNHEY and CDR2 SVGAGI. The V gene lost 7 bases and the J gene lost 5 bases, with 14 bases spanning the gap. In DNA form, the CDR3 reads TGTGCCAGCATTGGACCGGGGTACAATGAAAAACTGTTTTTT. It encodes CASIGPGYNEKLFF.

The chain has TRBV25-1 and TRBJ2-7; D is unclear. Germline CDR1 MGHDK, CDR2 SYGVNS. The CDR3 extends over 14 amino acids. V lost 3 bases and J lost 1, with 10 bases in between. The chain's CDR3 is CASSDPLGSYEQYF. CDR3 DNA sequence: TGTGCCAGCAGTGACCCCCTTGGGTCCTACGAGCAGTACTTC.

The V call is TRBV29-1, the J call TRBJ2-3, with no clear D. Trimming shortened V by 7 bases and J by 1 base, and 9 bases separated the two germline ends. CDR3 length equals 12 residues. Germline loops: CDR1 SQVTM, CDR2 ANQGSEA. CDR3 DNA sequence: TGCAGCGCTGGACCACGCACAGATACGCAGTATTTT. Amino acids: CSAGPRTDTQYF.

This clone was detected once. The V and J genes are TRBV7-9 and TRBJ1-1; D is perhaps TRBD1 (6 bases). V was clipped by 3 bases and J by 1 base, with 9 bases between them. CDR1 is SEHNR and CDR2 is FQNEAQ in the germline V gene (reference sequence). The CDR3 covers 14 residues. The DNA of the CDR3 is TGTGCCAGCAGCTTGGGGGCGGAGAACACTGAAGCTTTCTTT. It is translated as CASSLGAENTEAFF.

This chain uses TRBV21-1 with TRBJ2-7; no check of the table's D call, TRBD2, against the DNA was made. TRBV21-1 is a documented pseudogene. This CDR3 spans 18 amino acids. The DNA of the CDR3 is TGTGCCAGCAGCAAAGCCCCGTCTGGCGGGCGACGAGTGTGGGAGCAGTACTTC. It is translated as CASSKAPSGGRRVWEQYF.

V usage is TRBV6-5 and J usage is TRBJ2-7; no clear D. The CDR3 extends over 12 amino acids. The V gene's germline CDR1 is MNHEY and CDR2 SVGAGI. Deletions cut 6 bases from V and 0 bases from J, with 6 bases between. The CDR3 bases are TGTGCCAGCAGACAGAGCTCCTACGAGCAGTACTTC. This sequence encodes CASRQSSYEQYF.

The chain has TRBV5-6 and TRBJ2-1; TRBD2 is a possible D gene (5 bases). The V end was cut by 2 bases, the J end by 6 bases, with 12 bases between. The CDR3 covers 14 residues. Germline V lookup: CDR1 SGHDT, CDR2 YYEEEE. The CDR3 nucleotides read TGTGCCAGCAGCTTCGGCGGACTCTCCAATGAGCAGTTCTTC. Translation: CASSFGGLSNEQFF. Together with reference TRBV5-6 and TRBJ2-1, the CDR3 gives the full variable domain: DAGVTQSPTHLIKTRGQQVTLRCSPKSGHDTVSWYQQALGQGPQFIFQYYEEEERQRGNFPDRFSGHQFPNYSSELNVNALLLGDSALYLCASSFGGLSNEQFFGPGTRLTVL.

This clone was seen more than once but under ten times. The J gene is TRBJ2-2, the V gene TRBV11-2, with D perhaps assigned TRBD1 or TRBD2 (6 bases each). The V gene lost 1 base and the J gene lost 5 bases, with 17 bases spanning the gap. The CDR3 length is 17 residues. Germline V CDR1 and CDR2: SGHAT, FQNNGV. Here the CDR3 DNA reads TGTGCCAGCAGCTTAGCGGGCCTTGGAGGGGGGACCGGGGAGCTGTTTTTT. Encoded protein: CASSLAGLGGGTGELFF. The full variable domain, completed using reference TRBV11-2 and TRBJ2-2, is EAGVAQSPRYKIIEKRQSVAFWCNPISGHATLYWYQQILGQGPKLLIQFQNNGVVDDSQLPKDRFSAERLKGVDSTLKIQPAKLEDSAVYLCASSLAGLGGGTGELFFGEGSRLTVL.

This sequence joins TRBV27 and TRBJ1-1, with D perhaps matching TRBD1 (5 bases). Germline CDR1 MNHEY, CDR2 SMNVEV (reference sequence). V lost 1 base to trimming and J lost 4 bases, with 10 bases between them. CDR3 length: 14 residues. CDR3 sequence reads: CASSLYGGITEAFF. The DNA of the CDR3 is TGTGCCAGCAGTTTATACGGGGGAATCACTGAAGCTTTCTTT.

The chain employs TRBV9 and TRBJ2-7; 10 bases are a match to TRBD2. Germline lookup yields CDR1 SGDLS and CDR2 YYNGEE. This CDR3 is built from 16 residues. V shed 2 bases and J 3 bases; nucleotides not matched to a gene: 8. The CDR3 DNA reads as TGTGCCAGCAGCGTCCAAGCGGGAGGGCCTTTCTACGAGCAGTACTTC. It specifies CASSVQAGGPFYEQYF.

The chain has TRBV5-8 and TRBJ2-7, with TRBD2 identical over 7 bases. This CDR3 contains 17 residues. With V trimmed by 0 bases and J by 4 bases, 13 bases remained unmatched. Germline V CDR1 and CDR2: SGHTS, YDEGEE. As DNA, the CDR3 is TGTGCCAGCAGCTTGGCCGTCGGCGGGAGCGTCCCTTACGAGCAGTACTTC. Protein: CASSLAVGGSVPYEQYF.

The rearrangement uses TRBV18 and TRBJ2-1, with a tentative D call TRBD1 (6 bases). V was trimmed by 4 bases and J by 4 bases, leaving 11 bases between them. The CDR3 runs to 14 residues. Germline V gene lookup returns CDR1 KGHSH and CDR2 LQKENI. As DNA, the CDR3 is TGTGCCAGCTCACTAATACAGGGTTACAATGAGCAGTTCTTC. Its protein product is CASSLIQGYNEQFF.

In this sample, this clone is medium-sized. The rearrangement uses TRBV5-1 and TRBJ2-2; tentative D call: TRBD2 (6 bases). Trimming removed 0 bases at V and 4 bases at J, with 10 bases between. The length of the CDR3 is 15 residues. Germline V gene data show CDR1 as SGHRS and CDR2 as YFSETQ. For the CDR3, the DNA is TGCGCCAGCAGCTTGGGAGGAGGGAGCACCGGGGAGCTGTTTTTT. Translating gives CASSLGGGSTGELFF.

The J gene is TRBJ2-5, the V gene TRBV7-3; D tentatively reads TRBD1 or TRBD2 (5 bases each). The V and J ends lost 2 bases and 5 bases respectively, with 18 bases between them. CDR3 length equals 16 residues. Germline V gives CDR1 SGHTA, CDR2 FQGTGA. Written as DNA, the CDR3 is TGTGCCAGCAGCTTAGGCGTCCGGGACCATGGGGAGACCCAGTACTTC. Its protein product is CASSLGVRDHGETQYF.

This clone appeared once. This rearrangement joins TRBV7-3 to TRBJ2-2; D is unresolved. The CDR3 runs 17 residues. Trimming left V 5 bases short and J 0 bases short, with 16 bases between. In germline, CDR1 is SGHTA, CDR2 FQGTGA. CDR3 sequence (DNA): TGTGCCAGCAGCCTGAACGACATAAGATCGAACACCGGGGAGCTGTTTTTT. Protein: CASSLNDIRSNTGELFF.